A single T cell receptor (beta chain) is shown here with its context. The antigen remains unidentified. This sample was taken from a study of shared clonotypes between healthy human individuals. The study's findings and limits: Unshared clonotypes carried lower generation probabilities than those common to all four donors.

The data were produced by immunoSEQ multiplex PCR, yet TCRdb's version contains in-frame clones alone and is incomplete. In the table there are about 1.9 million clones, around 95% of which are singletons. CDR3 length equals 17 residues. Germline lookup yields CDR1 MDHEN and CDR2 SYDVKM. The V segment lost 7 bases and the J segment 4 bases; nucleotides outside the gene matches: 17. Naive CD8 cells were CD45RO-negative, positively selected for CCR7, excluding terminally differentiated effector memory CD45RA+ cells. Every contributor of samples was a Caucasian grown-up residing in Nashville, Tennessee.

Sequenced: naive CD8+ T cells from PBMCs. This chain uses TRBV28 with TRBJ2-3, with 7 bases lining up with TRBD2. The TCR comes from a young man in good health. Some clones in this sample may be carry-over from other donors' samples. CDR3 bases: TGTGCCAGCATCGACCTGTTACGCGGGAGCCCCGCAGATACGCAGTATTTT. Translation: CASIDLLRGSPADTQYF.